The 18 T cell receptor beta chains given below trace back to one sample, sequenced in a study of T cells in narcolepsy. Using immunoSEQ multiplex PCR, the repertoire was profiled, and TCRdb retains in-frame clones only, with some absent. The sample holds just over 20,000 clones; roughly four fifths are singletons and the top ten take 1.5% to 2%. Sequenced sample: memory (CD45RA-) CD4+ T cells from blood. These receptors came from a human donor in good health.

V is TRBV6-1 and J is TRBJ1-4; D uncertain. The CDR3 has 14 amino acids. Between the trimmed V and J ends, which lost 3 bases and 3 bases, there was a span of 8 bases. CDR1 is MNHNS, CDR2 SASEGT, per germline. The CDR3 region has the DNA TGTGCCAGCAGTGATATGGGATCTAATGAAAAACTGTTTTTT. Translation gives CASSDMGSNEKLFF.

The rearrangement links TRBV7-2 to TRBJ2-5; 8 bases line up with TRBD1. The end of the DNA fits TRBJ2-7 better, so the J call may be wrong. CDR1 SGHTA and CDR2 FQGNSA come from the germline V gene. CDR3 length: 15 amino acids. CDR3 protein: CASSPGGGPSYEQYF. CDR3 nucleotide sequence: TGTGCCAGCAGCCCAGGGGGCGGGCCCTCCTACGAGCAGTACTTC.

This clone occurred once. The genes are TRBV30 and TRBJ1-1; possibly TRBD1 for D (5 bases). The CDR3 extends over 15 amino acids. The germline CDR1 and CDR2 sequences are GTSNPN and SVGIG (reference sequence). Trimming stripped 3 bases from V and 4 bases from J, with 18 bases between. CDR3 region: CAWRGSRVPGTEAFF. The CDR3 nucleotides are TGTGCCTGGAGAGGGAGCAGGGTTCCTGGCACTGAAGCTTTCTTT.

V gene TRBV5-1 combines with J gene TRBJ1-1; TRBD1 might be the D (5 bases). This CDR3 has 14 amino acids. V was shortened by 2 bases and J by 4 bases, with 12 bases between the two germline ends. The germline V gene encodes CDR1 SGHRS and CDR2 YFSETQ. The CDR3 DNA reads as TGCGCCAGCAGCTTCCAGGGTTTGGCCACTGAAGCTTTCTTT. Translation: CASSFQGLATEAFF.

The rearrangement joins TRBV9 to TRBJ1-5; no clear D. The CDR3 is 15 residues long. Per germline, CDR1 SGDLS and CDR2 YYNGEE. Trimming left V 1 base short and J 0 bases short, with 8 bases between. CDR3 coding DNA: TGTGCCAGCAGCGTACGGGATGATAGCAATCAGCCCCAGCATTTT. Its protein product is CASSVRDDSNQPQHF.

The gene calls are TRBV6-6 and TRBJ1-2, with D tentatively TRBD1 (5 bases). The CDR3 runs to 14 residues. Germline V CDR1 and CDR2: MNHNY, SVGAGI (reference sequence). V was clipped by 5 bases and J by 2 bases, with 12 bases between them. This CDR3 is CASSDSTRNYGYTF. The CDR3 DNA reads TGTGCCAGCAGTGACAGCACTAGGAACTATGGCTACACCTTC.

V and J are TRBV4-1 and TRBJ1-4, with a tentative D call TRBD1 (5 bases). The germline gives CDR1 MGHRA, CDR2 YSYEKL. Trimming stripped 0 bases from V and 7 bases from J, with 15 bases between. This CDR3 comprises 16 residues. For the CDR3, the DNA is TGCGCCAGCAGCCAAGATCCGGGGGTGGGCGGTGAAAAACTGTTTTTT. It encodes CASSQDPGVGGEKLFF.

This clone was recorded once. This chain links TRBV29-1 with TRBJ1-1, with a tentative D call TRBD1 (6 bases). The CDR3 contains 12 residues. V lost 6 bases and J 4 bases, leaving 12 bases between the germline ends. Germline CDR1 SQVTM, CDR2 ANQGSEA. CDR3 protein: CSVVPRGTEAFF. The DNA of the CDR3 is TGCAGCGTCGTTCCCAGGGGCACTGAAGCTTTCTTT.

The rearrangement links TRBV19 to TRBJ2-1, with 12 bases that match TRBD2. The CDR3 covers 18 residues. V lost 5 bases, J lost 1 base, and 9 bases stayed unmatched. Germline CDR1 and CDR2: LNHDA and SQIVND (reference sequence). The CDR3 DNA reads TGTGCCAGTAGTCGCTCTAGCGGGGGGGCTCAATCCTACAATGAGCAGTTCTTC. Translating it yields CASSRSSGGAQSYNEQFF.

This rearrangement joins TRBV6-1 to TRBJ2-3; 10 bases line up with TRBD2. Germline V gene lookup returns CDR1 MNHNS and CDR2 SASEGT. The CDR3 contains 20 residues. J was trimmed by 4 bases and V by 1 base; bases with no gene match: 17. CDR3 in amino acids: CASSEDMAGGAGGRADTQYF. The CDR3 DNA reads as TGTGCCAGCAGTGAAGACATGGCGGGGGGAGCGGGAGGGCGCGCAGATACGCAGTATTTT.

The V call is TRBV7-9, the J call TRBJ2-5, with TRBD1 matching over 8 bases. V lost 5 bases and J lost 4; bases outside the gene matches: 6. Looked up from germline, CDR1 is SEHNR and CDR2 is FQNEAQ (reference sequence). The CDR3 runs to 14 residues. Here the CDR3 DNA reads TGTGCCAGCAGCCCGACAGGGGTGGGAGAGACCCAGTACTTC. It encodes CASSPTGVGETQYF. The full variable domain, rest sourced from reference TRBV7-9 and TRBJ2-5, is DTGVSQNPRHKITKRGQNVTFRCDPISEHNRLYWYRQTLGQGPEFLTYFQNEAQLEKSRLLSDRFSAERPKGSFSTLEIQRTEQGDSAMYLCASSPTGVGETQYFGPGTRLLVL.

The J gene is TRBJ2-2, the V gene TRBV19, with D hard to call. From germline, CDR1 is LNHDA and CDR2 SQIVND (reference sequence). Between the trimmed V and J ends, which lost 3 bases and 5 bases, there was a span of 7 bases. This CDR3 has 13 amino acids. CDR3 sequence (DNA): TGTGCCAGTAGTATGGTGAGGACCGGGGAGCTGTTTTTT. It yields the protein CASSMVRTGELFF.

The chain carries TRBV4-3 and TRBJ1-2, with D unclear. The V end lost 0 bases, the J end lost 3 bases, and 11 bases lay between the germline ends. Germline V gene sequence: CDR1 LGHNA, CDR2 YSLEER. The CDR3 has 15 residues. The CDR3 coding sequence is TGCGCCAGCAGCCAAGAATCCTCCGATTACTATGGCTACACCTTC. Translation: CASSQESSDYYGYTF.

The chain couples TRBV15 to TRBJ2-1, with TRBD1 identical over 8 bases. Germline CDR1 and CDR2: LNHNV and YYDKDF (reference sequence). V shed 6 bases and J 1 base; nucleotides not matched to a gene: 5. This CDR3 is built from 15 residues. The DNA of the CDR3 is TGTGCCACCAGACCTCACAGGGGGTCCTACAATGAGCAGTTCTTC. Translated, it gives CATRPHRGSYNEQFF. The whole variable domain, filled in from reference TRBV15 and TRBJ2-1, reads DAMVIQNPRYQVTQFGKPVTLSCSQTLNHNVMYWYQQKSSQAPKLLFHYYDKDFNNEADTPDNFQSRRPNTSFCFLDIRSPGLGDTAMYLCATRPHRGSYNEQFFGPGTRLTVL.

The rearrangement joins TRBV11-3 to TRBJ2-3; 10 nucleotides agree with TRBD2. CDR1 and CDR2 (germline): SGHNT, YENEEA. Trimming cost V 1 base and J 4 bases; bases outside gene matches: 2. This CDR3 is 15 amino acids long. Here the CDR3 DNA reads TGTGCCAGCAGCTTAGGAGCGGGGGGGCCAGATACGCAGTATTTT. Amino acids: CASSLGAGGPDTQYF.

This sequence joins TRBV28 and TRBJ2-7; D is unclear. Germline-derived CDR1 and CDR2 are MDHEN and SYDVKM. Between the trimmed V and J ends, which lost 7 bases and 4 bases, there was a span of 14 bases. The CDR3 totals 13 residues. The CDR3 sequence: CASMAPRRYEQYF. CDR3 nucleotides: TGTGCCAGCATGGCCCCCCGCAGATACGAGCAGTACTTC.

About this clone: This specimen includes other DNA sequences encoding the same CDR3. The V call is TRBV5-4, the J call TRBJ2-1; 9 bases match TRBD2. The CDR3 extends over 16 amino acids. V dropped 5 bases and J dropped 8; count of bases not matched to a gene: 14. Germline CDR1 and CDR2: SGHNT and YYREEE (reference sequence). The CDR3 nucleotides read TGTGCCAGCAGTAACATCGCGGGAGGGAAAATCCATGAGCAGTTCTTC. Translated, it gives CASSNIAGGKIHEQFF.

CDR3 sequence: CSVKAGDTQYF. CDR3 nucleotide sequence: TGCAGTGTCAAAGCAGGGGATACGCAGTATTTT. The V call is TRBV20-1, the J call TRBJ2-3; possibly TRBD1 for D (5 bases). The CDR3 spans 11 residues. V was trimmed by 7 bases and J by 6 bases, leaving 11 bases between them. CDR1 is DFQATT and CDR2 is SNEGSKA in the germline V gene (reference sequence).